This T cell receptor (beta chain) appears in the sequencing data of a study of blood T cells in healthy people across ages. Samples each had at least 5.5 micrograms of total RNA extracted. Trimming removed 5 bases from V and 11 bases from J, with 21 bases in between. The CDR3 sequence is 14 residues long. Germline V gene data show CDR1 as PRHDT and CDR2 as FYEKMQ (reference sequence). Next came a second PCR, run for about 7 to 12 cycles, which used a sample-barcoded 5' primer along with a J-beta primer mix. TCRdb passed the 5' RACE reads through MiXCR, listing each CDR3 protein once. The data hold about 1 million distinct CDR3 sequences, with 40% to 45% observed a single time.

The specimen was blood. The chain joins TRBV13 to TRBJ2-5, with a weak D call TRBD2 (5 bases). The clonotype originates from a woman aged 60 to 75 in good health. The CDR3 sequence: CASSPGNFYNEQYF. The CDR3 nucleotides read TGTGCCAGCAGCCCGGGGAACTTTTACAATGAGCAGTACTTC.